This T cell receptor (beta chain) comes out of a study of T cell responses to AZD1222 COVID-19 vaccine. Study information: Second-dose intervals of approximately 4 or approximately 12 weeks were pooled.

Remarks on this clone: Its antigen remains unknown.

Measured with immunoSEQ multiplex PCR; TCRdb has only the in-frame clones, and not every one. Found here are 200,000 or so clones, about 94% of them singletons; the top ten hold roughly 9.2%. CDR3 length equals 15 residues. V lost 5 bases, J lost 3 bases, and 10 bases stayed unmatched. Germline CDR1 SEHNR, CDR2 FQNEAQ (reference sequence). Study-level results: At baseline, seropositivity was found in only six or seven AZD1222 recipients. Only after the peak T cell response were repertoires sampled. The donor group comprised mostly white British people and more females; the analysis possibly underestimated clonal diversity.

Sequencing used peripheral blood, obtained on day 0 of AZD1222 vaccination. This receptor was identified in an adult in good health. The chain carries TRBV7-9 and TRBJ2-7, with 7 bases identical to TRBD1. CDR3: CASSGSTGAIYEQYF. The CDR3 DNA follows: TGTGCCAGCAGCGGGAGCACAGGGGCAATCTACGAGCAGTACTTC.